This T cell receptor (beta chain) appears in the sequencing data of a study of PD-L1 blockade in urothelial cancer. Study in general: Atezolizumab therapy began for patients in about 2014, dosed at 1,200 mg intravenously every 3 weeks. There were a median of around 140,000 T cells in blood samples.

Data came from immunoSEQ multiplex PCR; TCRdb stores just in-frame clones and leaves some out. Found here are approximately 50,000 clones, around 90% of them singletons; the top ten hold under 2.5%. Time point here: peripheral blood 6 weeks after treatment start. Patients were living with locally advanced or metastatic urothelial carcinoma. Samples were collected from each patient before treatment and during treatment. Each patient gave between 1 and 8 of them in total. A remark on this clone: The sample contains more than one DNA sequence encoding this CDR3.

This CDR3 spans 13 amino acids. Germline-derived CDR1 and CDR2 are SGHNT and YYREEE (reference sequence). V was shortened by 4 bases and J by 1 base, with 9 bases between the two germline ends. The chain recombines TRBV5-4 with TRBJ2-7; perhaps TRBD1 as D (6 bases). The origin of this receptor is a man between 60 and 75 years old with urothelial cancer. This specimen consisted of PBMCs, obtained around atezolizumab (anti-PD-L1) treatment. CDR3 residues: CASSLQGSYEQYF. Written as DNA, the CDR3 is TGTGCCAGCAGCCTACAGGGATCCTACGAGCAGTACTTC. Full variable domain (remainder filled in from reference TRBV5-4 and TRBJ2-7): ETGVTQSPTHLIKTRGQQVTLRCSSQSGHNTVSWYQQALGQGPQFIFQYYREEENGRGNFPPRFSGLQFPNYSSELNVNALELDDSALYLCASSLQGSYEQYFGPGTRLTVT.